This T cell receptor (beta chain) was sequenced during a study of cytotoxic CD8 clonotypes in ibrutinib-treated CLL. Study overall: Sample averages reached 255,043 productive templates and under 100,000 productive rearrangements.

CDR3 length: 14 residues. The ends lost 4 bases at V and 2 bases at J; junction bases unmatched: 5. The germline CDR1 and CDR2 sequences are GTSNPN and SVGIG (reference sequence). The table came from immunoSEQ multiplex PCR; TCRdb's copy has only in-frame clones and leaves some out. The table has 150,000 or so clones, around 80% seen once; the top ten hold more than 10%. The source was PBMCs, collected after 12 months of ibrutinib treatment. The chain has TRBV30 and TRBJ1-2; TRBD1 matches 9 bases. This sequence was found in a human donor with chronic lymphocytic leukemia. As DNA, the CDR3 is TGTGCCTGGACCCGGGACAGGGTGAACTATGGCTACACCTTC. The encoded protein is CAWTRDRVNYGYTF.